One TCR beta chain is described in this entry. Its antigen remains unidentified. These data originate in a study of naive and memory T cell subsets. After CD4 positive bead selection, the CD4-negative fraction gave CD8 T cells. V dropped 2 bases and J dropped 6 bases, with 6 bases sitting between them. The CDR3 spans 12 residues. Germline V lookup: CDR1 SEHNR, CDR2 FQNEAQ (reference sequence). The beta constant-region primer was an equimolar mix of two oligonucleotides covering TRBC1 and TRBC2. The ligated cDNA underwent four PCR rounds using SP2 and nested alpha and beta constant-region primers. TCRdb processed the UMI-ligation and nested PCR reads anew with MiXCR; each CDR3 protein has one entry. This sample has over 100,000 distinct CDR3 sequences; 14% occur once, and the top ten carry about 3%. Overall study results and limits: Naive repertoires, especially CD8, held a few larger clonotypes, possibly memory cells re-expressing CD45RA. Expression changes during T cell differentiation may affect RNA-based TCR counts.

The gene calls are TRBV7-9 and TRBJ2-3; no clear D. The material sequenced was naive CD8+ T cells from blood. This receptor was obtained from a human donor in good health. The CDR3 DNA reads TGTGCCAGCAGCTTACCTAGGGATACGCAGTATTTT. Encoded protein: CASSLPRDTQYF.